These T cell receptor beta chains were read from a single sample in a study of cytomegalovirus exposure and HLA in healthy donors. Sequenced by immunoSEQ multiplex PCR; TCRdb stores in-frame clones only, minus some. The sample carries over 200,000 clones, about 92% recorded once. Sequencing was carried out using PBMCs. The receptors come from a woman younger than 45 in good health and CMV-seronegative. CDR3s include the opening cysteine and the closing phenylalanine or tryptophan. A D gene is named only where the DNA matches it firmly. Clone size is not always given. Where it is, it says once, few, many or a class for expanded clones.

v_call	j_call	clone_size	d_call	cdr3_nt	cdr3_aa
TRBV4-2	TRBJ2-3	.	TRBD1	TGTGCCAGCAGCCAAAGTCGGACAGGGGCAGATACGCAGTATTTT	CASSQSRTGADTQYF
TRBV18	TRBJ2-2	.	.	TGTGCCAGCAGACAGAACACCGGGGAGCTGTTTTTT	CASRQNTGELFF
TRBV28	TRBJ2-7	.	TRBD2	TGTGCCAGCAGTTTATTGGTCGCACTAGCGGGGTCATACGAGCAGTACTTC	CASSLLVALAGSYEQYF
TRBV29-1	TRBJ2-7	.	.	TGCAGCGTTGAAGGGACAGCCTACCCCTACGAGCAGTACTTC	CSVEGTAYPYEQYF
TRBV27	TRBJ2-1	.	TRBD2	TGTGCCAGCAGTTGGTCGGGGGGCTCCTACAATGAGCAGTTCTTC	CASSWSGGSYNEQFF
TRBV7-9	TRBJ1-1	.	.	TGTGCCAGCAGCTTTGGGGCGACCACTGAAGCTTTCTTT	CASSFGATTEAFF
TRBV7-8	TRBJ2-2	once	TRBD1	TGTGCCAGCAGCTGGGGACAGGTCAACACCGGGGAGCTGTTTTTT	CASSWGQVNTGELFF
TRBV14	TRBJ2-7	.	.	TGTGCCAGCAGCCAAGACACTAGCCCCCCCTACGAGCAGTACTTC	CASSQDTSPPYEQYF
TRBV4-3	TRBJ2-7	.	.	TGCGCCAGCAGCCAAGAGGTTACGGACGCCTACGAGCAGTACTTC	CASSQEVTDAYEQYF
TRBV6-1	TRBJ2-3	.	TRBD2	TGTGCCAGCAGTGAACGGAGCGGGATAGCACCCAAGTATTTT	CASSERSGIAPKYF
TRBV28	TRBJ1-5	.	TRBD1	TGTGCCAGCAGTTTTCAGGACAGGCAGGATCAGCCCCAGCATTTT	CASSFQDRQDQPQHF
TRBV5-6	TRBJ2-1	.	TRBD1	TGTGCCAGCAGCCCGGGGACAGTCGTATACAATGAGCAGTTCTTC	CASSPGTVVYNEQFF
TRBV6-5	TRBJ2-3	.	TRBD1	TGTGCCAGCAGTGGGACAGGGAGGTTCGATACGCAGTATTTT	CASSGTGRFDTQYF
TRBV7-7	TRBJ2-7	.	.	TGTGCCAGCAGCCTAGATTGCGAGCAGTACTTC	CASSLDCEQYF
TRBV20-1	TRBJ2-1	.	.	TGCAGCGCTAGACTAGGGGGGGAGCAGTTCTTC	CSARLGGEQFF
TRBV27	TRBJ2-5	.	TRBD2	TGTGCCAGCAGTTTGTGGGCGGGAGAGAGACAAGAGACCCAGTACTTC	CASSLWAGERQETQYF
TRBV9	TRBJ2-7	.	TRBD2	TGTGCCAGCAGCGTAGCGCCGGGAGGGCCCCACGAGCAGTACTTC	CASSVAPGGPHEQYF
TRBV28	TRBJ1-1	.	.	TGTGCCAGCAGCAGCCGCGTGGGGAACACTGAAGCTTTCTTT	CASSSRVGNTEAFF
TRBV28	TRBJ1-2	.	TRBD1	TGTGCCAGCAGCCCCCGGACAGGGGGGCATGGCTACACCTTC	CASSPRTGGHGYTF
TRBV7-9	TRBJ2-3	.	TRBD2	TGTGCCAGCAGCTTAGGAGTACTAGCGGGAGAGAGCACAGATACGCAGTATTTT	CASSLGVLAGESTDTQYF
TRBV6-5	TRBJ1-5	.	.	TGTGCCAGCAGTTACTCGGGGGTTGACAATCAGCCCCAGCATTTT	CASSYSGVDNQPQHF
TRBV11-2	TRBJ2-3	.	TRBD2	TGTGCCAGCAGCTCGCCGACTAGCGGGAGGGCGACAGATACGCAGTATTTT	CASSSPTSGRATDTQYF
TRBV21-1	TRBJ2-7	.	.	TGTGCCAGCAGAATGGGGGGGCCCTACGAGCAGTACTTC	CASRMGGPYEQYF
TRBV7-2	TRBJ2-7	once	TRBD1	TGTGCCAGCAGAATCGACAGGGGCTCCTACGAGCAGTACTTC	CASRIDRGSYEQYF